These 6 T cell receptor beta chains were sequenced from one sample in a study of identical twins. TCRdb ran MiXCR on the 5' RACE reads and lists one entry per CDR3 protein. Among approximately 550,000 distinct CDR3 sequences listed, about 22% were seen once. These data were likewise used in another study, on yellow fever vaccine responses in identical twins.

Sequencing was performed on CD4+ T cells sorted from blood. All receptors derive from a woman under 30 in good health.

The chain recombines TRBV5-1 with TRBJ2-3; D not certain. The CDR3 runs to 14 residues. CDR1 is SGHRS, CDR2 YFSETQ, per germline. Trimming stripped 4 bases from V and 1 base from J, with 10 bases between. The CDR3 DNA reads TGCGCCAGCAGCCCAATGAGTGGCACAGATACGCAGTATTTT. Its translation: CASSPMSGTDTQYF. Complete variable domain (other parts from reference TRBV5-1 and TRBJ2-3): KAGVTQTPRYLIKTRGQQVTLSCSPISGHRSVSWYQQTPGQGLQFLFEYFSETQRNKGNFPGRFSGRQFSNSRSEMNVSTLELGDSALYLCASSPMSGTDTQYFGPGTRLTVL.

This clonotype was seen a few times. This chain connects TRBV5-4 to TRBJ2-3; D gene uncertain. The CDR3 runs 12 residues. The V and J ends lost 4 bases and 5 bases respectively, with 8 bases between them. Germline CDR1 is SGHNT and CDR2 is YYREEE (reference sequence). The CDR3 coding sequence is TGTGCCAGCAGCCATTGGGGAGATACGCAGTATTTT. This sequence encodes CASSHWGDTQYF.

The V gene is TRBV13, the J gene TRBJ2-7, with 11 bases identical to TRBD2. The CDR3 contains 16 residues. Looked up from germline, CDR1 is PRHDT and CDR2 is FYEKMQ (reference sequence). The V gene end was trimmed by 5 bases and the J gene end by 7 bases; junction bases not matched to a gene: 13. The DNA for the CDR3 is TGTGCCAGCAGCACCGGAGGGACTAGCGGTACCGGAGAGCAGTACTTC. It encodes CASSTGGTSGTGEQYF.

The CDR3, as DNA: TGTGCCACCATACAGGGGATGGCTTACTACGAGCAGTACGTC. This sequence encodes CATIQGMAYYEQYV. This chain uses TRBV6-1 with TRBJ2-7, with 7 bases lining up with TRBD1. The germline V gene encodes CDR1 MNHNS and CDR2 SASEGT. The V and J ends lost 10 bases and 3 bases, in that order; junction bases with no gene match: 12. The CDR3 has 14 amino acids.

The rearrangement joins TRBV10-3 to TRBJ2-3; D may be TRBD1 (6 bases). The V end was cut by 3 bases, the J end by 5 bases, with 12 bases between. This CDR3 has 14 residues. The germline CDR1 and CDR2 sequences are ENHRY and SYGVKD. Here the CDR3 DNA reads TGTGCCATCAGTGAATGGACAGAGGGAGATACGCAGTATTTT. Protein sequence: CAISEWTEGDTQYF.

This clonotype was detected only a few times. The chain combines TRBV3-1 with TRBJ2-7; 8 nucleotides line up with TRBD1. Trimming removed 4 bases from V and 6 bases from J; junction bases left unmatched: 8. Looked up from germline, CDR1 is LGHDT and CDR2 is YNNKEL (reference sequence). This CDR3 contains 14 residues. The CDR3 DNA follows: TGTGCCAGCAGCCTACGGACAGGGTCCAGCGAGCAGTACTTC. This encodes CASSLRTGSSEQYF.